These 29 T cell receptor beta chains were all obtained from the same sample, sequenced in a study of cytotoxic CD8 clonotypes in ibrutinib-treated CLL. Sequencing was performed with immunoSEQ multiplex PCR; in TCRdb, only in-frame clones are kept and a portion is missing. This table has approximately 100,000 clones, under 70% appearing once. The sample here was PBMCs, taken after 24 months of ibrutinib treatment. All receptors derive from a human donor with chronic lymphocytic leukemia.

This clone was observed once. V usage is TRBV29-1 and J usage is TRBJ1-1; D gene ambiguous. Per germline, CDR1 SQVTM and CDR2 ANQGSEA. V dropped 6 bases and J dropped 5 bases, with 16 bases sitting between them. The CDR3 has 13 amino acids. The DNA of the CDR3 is TGCAGCGTCCCGATCCCGGGTAATACTGAAGCTTTCTTT. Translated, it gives CSVPIPGNTEAFF. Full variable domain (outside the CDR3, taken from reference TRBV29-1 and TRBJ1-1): SAVISQKPSRDICQRGTSLTIQCQVDSQVTMMFWYRQQPGQSLTLIATANQGSEATYESGFVIDKFPISRPNLTFSTLTVSNMSPEDSSIYLCSVPIPGNTEAFFGQGTRLTVV.

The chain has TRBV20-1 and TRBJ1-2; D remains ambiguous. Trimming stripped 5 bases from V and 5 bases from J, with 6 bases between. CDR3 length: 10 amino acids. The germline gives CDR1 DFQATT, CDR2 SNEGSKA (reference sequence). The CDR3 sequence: CSAVLYGYTF. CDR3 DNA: TGCAGTGCTGTCTTGTATGGCTACACCTTC.

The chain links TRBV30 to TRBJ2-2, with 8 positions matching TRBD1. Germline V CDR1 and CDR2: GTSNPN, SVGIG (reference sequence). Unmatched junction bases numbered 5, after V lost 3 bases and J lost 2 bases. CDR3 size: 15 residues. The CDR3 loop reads CAWRVDRENTGELFF. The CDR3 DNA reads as TGTGCCTGGAGGGTGGACAGGGAAAACACCGGGGAGCTGTTTTTT.

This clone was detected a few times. The CDR3 nucleotides are TGCGCCAGCAGCTTGGGGGAGCGGGGCGGCTATGGCTACACCTTC. Amino acid sequence: CASSLGERGGYGYTF. The V and J genes are TRBV5-1 and TRBJ1-2; tentatively, D is TRBD1 (5 bases). V lost 0 bases to trimming and J lost 4 bases, with 13 bases between them. Looked up from germline, CDR1 is SGHRS and CDR2 is YFSETQ. The CDR3 length is 15 residues.

CDR3 in DNA: TGCGCCAGCAGTGAGTCGGAGTCAGACTTCTACGAGCAGTACTTC. It translates to CASSESESDFYEQYF. V and J are TRBV10-2 and TRBJ2-7; D remains unclear. V shed 0 bases and J shed 3 bases, with 12 bases lying between them. Germline V gene data show CDR1 as WSHSY and CDR2 as SAAADI. The CDR3 length is 15 residues.

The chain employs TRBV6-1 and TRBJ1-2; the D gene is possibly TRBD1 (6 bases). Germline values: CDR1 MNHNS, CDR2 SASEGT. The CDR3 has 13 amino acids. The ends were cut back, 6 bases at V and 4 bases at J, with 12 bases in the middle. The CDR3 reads CASRQGGGYGYTF. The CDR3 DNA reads TGTGCCAGCAGGCAAGGGGGGGGCTATGGCTACACCTTC.

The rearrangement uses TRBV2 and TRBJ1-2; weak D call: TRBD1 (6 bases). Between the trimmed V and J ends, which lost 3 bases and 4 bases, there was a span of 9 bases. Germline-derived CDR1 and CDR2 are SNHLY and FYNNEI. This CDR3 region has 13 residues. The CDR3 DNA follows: TGTGCCAGCAGTGACAGGGGCATCTATGGCTACACCTTC. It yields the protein CASSDRGIYGYTF.

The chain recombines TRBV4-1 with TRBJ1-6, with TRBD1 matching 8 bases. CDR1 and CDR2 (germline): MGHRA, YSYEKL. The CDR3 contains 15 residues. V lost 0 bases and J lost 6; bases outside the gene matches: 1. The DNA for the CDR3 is TGCGCCAGCAGCCAAGACAGGGGGCCTAATTCACCCCTCCACTTT. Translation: CASSQDRGPNSPLHF.

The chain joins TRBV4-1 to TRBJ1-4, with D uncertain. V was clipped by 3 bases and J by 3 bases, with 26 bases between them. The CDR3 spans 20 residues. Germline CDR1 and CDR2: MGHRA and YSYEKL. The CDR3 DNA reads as TGCGCCAGCAGCCAGAATGCCCCCTCGGGAGGGAGCGCAGCTAATGAAAAACTGTTTTTT. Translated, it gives CASSQNAPSGGSAANEKLFF.

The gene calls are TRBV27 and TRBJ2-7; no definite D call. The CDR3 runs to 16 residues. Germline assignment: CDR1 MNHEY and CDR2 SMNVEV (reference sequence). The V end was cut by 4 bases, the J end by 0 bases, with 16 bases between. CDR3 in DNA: TGTGCCAGCAGTTCTTATGTCAGCAGCAGCTCCTACGAGCAGTACTTC. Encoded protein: CASSSYVSSSSYEQYF.

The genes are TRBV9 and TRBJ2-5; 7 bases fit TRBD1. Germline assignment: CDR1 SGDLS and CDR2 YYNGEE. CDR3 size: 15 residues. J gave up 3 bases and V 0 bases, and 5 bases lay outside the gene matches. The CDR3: CASSVAPGQEETQYF. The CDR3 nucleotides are TGTGCCAGCAGCGTAGCGCCCGGACAGGAAGAGACCCAGTACTTC.

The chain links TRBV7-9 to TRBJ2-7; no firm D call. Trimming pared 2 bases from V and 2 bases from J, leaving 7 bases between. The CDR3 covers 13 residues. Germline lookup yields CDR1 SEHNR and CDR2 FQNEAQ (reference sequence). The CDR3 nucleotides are TGTGCCAGCAGCTTATACACGACCTACGAGCAGTACTTC. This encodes CASSLYTTYEQYF.

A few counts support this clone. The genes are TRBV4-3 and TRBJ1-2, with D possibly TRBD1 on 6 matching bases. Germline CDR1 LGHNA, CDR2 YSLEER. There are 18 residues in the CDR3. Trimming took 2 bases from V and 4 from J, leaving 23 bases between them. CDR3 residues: CASSQCSSGAGLLYGYTF. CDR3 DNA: TGCGCCAGCAGCCAATGCTCCTCGGGGGCAGGTCTCCTCTATGGCTACACCTTC.

This CDR3 reads CASSLAPGPQGEQFF. Here the CDR3 DNA reads TGTGCCAGCAGCTTAGCTCCCGGGCCGCAGGGTGAGCAGTTCTTC. The V and J genes are TRBV7-3 and TRBJ2-1; the D gene is possibly TRBD1 (5 bases). CDR3 length: 15 amino acids. Trimming stripped 2 bases from V and 9 bases from J, with 17 bases between. Germline loops: CDR1 SGHTA, CDR2 FQGTGA.

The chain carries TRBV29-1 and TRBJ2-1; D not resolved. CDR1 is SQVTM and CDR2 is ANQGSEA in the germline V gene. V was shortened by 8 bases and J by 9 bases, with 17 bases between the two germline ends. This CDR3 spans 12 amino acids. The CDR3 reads CSKRQGSGEQFF. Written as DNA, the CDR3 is TGCAGCAAACGTCAAGGGTCGGGTGAGCAGTTCTTC.

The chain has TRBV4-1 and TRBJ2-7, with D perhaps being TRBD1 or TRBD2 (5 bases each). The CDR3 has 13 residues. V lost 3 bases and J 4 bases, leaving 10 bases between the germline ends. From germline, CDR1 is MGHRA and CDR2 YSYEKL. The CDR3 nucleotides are TGCGCCAGCAGCCACGATGGGGGTTACGAGCAGTACTTC. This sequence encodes CASSHDGGYEQYF.

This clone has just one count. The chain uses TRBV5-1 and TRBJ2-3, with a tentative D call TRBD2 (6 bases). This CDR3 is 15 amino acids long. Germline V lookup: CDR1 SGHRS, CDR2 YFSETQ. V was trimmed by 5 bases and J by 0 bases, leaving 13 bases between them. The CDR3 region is CASSPGLTSTDTQYF. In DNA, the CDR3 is TGCGCCAGCAGTCCCGGACTAACGAGCACAGATACGCAGTATTTT. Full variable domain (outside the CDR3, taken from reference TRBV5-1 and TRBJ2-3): KAGVTQTPRYLIKTRGQQVTLSCSPISGHRSVSWYQQTPGQGLQFLFEYFSETQRNKGNFPGRFSGRQFSNSRSEMNVSTLELGDSALYLCASSPGLTSTDTQYFGPGTRLTVL.

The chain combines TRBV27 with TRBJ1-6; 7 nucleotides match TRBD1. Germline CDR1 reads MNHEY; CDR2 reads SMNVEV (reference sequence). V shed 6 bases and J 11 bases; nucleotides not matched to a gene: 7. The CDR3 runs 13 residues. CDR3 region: CASRGQSVAPLHF. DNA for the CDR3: TGTGCCAGCAGGGGACAGTCAGTTGCACCCCTCCACTTT.

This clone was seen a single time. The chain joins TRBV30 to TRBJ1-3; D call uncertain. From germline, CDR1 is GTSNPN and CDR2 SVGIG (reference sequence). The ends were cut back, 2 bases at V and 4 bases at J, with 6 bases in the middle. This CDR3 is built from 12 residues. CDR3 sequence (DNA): TGTGCCTGGAGTAAGGAGGGAAACACCATATATTTT. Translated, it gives CAWSKEGNTIYF.

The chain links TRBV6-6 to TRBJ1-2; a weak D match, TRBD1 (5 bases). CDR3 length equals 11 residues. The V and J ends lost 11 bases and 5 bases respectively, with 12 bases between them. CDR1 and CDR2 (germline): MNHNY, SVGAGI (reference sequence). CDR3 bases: TGTGCCGGGGCGTCCGGATATGGCTACACCTTC. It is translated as CAGASGYGYTF.

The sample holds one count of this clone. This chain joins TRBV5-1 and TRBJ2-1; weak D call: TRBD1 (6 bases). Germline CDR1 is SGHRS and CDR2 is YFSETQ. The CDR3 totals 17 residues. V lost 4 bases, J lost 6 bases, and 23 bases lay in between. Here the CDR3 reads CASSGGSQAILSNEQFF. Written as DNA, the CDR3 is TGCGCCAGCAGCGGGGGCTCTCAAGCCATTTTGAGCAATGAGCAGTTCTTC. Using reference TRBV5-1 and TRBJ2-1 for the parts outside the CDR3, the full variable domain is KAGVTQTPRYLIKTRGQQVTLSCSPISGHRSVSWYQQTPGQGLQFLFEYFSETQRNKGNFPGRFSGRQFSNSRSEMNVSTLELGDSALYLCASSGGSQAILSNEQFFGPGTRLTVL.

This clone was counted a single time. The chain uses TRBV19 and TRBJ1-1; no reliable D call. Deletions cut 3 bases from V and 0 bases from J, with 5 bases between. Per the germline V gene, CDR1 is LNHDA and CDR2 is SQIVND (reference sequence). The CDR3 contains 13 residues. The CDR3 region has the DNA TGTGCCAGTAGTATGATAATGAACACTGAAGCTTTCTTT. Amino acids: CASSMIMNTEAFF.

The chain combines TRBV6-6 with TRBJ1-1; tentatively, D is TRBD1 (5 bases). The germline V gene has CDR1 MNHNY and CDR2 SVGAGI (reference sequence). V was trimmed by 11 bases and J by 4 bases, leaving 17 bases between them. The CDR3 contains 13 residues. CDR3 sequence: CAYIRGSGTEAFF. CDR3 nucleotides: TGTGCCTACATTAGGGGAAGTGGCACTGAAGCTTTCTTT.

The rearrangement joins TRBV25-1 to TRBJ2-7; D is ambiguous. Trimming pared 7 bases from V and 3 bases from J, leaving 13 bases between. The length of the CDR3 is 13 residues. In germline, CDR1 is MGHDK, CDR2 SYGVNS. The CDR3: CASTKGSFYEQYF. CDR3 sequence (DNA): TGTGCCAGCACAAAAGGGTCTTTCTACGAGCAGTACTTC.

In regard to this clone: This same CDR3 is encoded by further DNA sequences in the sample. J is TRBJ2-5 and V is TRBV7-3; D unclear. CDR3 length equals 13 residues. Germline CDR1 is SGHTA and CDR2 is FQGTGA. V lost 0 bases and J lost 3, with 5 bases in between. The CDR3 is CASSLTGEETQYF. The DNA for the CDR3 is TGTGCCAGCAGCTTAACCGGTGAAGAGACCCAGTACTTC.

The CDR3 DNA is TGTGCCAGCAGCGTAAGGGGACAGGGAAGCACCGGGGAGCTGTTTTTT. It yields the protein CASSVRGQGSTGELFF. The chain links TRBV9 to TRBJ2-2; 9 bases line up with TRBD1. The CDR3 loop spans 16 amino acids. Trimming took 1 base from V and 4 from J; bases not matched to a gene: 5. CDR1 and CDR2 (germline): SGDLS, YYNGEE.

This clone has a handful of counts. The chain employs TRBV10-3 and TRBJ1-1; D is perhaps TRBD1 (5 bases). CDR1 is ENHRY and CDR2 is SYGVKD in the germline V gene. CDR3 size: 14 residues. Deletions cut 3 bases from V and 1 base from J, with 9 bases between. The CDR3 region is CAISDRQTNTEAFF. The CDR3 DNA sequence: TGTGCCATCAGTGACAGACAGACGAACACTGAAGCTTTCTTT.

CDR3 nucleotides: TGCAGCGTTGAGGGAGGGGTTGGTGGGGAGACCCAGTACTTC. This encodes CSVEGGVGGETQYF. The chain combines TRBV29-1 with TRBJ2-5; the match to TRBD2 covers 7 bases. V shed 3 bases, J shed 5 bases, and the junction held 9 bases outside the gene matches. CDR3 length: 14 amino acids. Looked up from germline, CDR1 is SQVTM and CDR2 is ANQGSEA.

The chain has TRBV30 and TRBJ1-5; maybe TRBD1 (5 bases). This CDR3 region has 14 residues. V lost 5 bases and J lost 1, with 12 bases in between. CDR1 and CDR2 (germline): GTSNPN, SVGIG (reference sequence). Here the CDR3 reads CAWGQGGSNQPQHF. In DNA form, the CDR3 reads TGTGCCTGGGGGCAGGGTGGAAGCAATCAGCCCCAGCATTTT.